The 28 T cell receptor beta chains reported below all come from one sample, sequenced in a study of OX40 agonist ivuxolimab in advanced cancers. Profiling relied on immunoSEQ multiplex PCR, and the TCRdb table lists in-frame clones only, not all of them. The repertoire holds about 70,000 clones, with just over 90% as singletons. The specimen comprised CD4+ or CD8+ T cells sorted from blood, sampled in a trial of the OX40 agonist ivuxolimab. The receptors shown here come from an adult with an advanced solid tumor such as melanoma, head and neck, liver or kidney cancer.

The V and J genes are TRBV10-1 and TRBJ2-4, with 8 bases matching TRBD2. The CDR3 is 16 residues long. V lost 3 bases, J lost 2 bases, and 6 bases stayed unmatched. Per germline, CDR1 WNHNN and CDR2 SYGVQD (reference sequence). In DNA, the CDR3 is TGCGCCAGCAGTGACGGGCGGGGGGCAACCAAAAACATTCAGTACTTC. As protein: CASSDGRGATKNIQYF.

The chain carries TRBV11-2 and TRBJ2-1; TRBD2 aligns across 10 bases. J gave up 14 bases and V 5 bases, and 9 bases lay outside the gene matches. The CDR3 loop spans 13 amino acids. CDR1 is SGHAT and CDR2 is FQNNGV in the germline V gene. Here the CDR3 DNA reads TGTGCCAGCAGCCCCAATCCTAGCGGGAGTGAGTTCTTC. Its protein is CASSPNPSGSEFF.

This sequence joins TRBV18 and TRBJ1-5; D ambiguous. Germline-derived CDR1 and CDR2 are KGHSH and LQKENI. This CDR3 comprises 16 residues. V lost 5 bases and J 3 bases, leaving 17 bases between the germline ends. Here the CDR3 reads CASSFKGGVDNQPQHF. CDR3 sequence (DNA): TGTGCCAGCTCATTCAAGGGTGGTGTTGACAATCAGCCCCAGCATTTT.

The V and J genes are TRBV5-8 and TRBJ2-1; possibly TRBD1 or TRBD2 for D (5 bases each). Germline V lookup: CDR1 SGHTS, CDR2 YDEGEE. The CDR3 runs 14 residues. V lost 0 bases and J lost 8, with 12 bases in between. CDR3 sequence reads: CASSLGVGVDEQFF. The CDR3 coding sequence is TGTGCCAGCAGCTTGGGAGTGGGGGTGGATGAGCAGTTCTTC.

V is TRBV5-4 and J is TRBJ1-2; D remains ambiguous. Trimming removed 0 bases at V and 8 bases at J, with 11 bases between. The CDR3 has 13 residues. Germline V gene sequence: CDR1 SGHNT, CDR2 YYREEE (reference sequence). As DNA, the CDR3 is TGTGCCAGCAGCTTGGCGCAGAGGCAAGGCTACACCTTC. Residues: CASSLAQRQGYTF.

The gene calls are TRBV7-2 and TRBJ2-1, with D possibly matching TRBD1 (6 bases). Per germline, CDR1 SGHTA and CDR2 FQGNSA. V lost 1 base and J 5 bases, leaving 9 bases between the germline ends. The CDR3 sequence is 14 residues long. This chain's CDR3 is CASSLESGDNEQFF. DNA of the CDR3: TGTGCCAGCAGCTTAGAATCAGGGGACAATGAGCAGTTCTTC.

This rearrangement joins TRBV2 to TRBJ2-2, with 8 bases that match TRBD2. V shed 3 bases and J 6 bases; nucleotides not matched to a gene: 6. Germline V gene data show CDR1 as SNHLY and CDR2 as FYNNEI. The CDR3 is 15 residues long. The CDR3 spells CASSETSASPGELFF. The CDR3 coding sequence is TGTGCCAGCAGTGAGACTAGCGCGTCACCCGGGGAGCTGTTTTTT.

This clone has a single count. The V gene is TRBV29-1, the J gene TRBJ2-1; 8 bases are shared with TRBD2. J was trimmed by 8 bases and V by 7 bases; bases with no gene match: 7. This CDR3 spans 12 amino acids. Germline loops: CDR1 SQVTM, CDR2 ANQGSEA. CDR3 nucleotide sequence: TGCAGCGGCGGGGCGGGAGGTTATGAGCAGTTCTTC. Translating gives CSGGAGGYEQFF.

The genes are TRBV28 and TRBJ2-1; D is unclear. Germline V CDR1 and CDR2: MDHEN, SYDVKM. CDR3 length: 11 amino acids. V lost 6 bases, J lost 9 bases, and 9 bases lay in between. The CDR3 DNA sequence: TGTGCCAGCAGCGTCGAAGGTGAGCAGTTCTTC. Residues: CASSVEGEQFF.

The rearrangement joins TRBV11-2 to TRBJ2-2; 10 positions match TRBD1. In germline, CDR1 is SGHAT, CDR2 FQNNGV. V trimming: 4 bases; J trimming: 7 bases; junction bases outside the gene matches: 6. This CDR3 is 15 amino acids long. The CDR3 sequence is CASSWDRGGHGELFF. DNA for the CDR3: TGTGCCAGCAGCTGGGACAGGGGAGGGCACGGGGAGCTGTTTTTT.

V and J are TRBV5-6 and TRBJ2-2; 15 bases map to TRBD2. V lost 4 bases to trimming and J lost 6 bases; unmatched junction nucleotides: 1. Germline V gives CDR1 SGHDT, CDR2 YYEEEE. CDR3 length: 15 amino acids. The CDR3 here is CASSGTSGRPGELFF. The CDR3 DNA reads TGTGCCAGCAGCGGGACTAGCGGGAGGCCCGGGGAGCTGTTTTTT.

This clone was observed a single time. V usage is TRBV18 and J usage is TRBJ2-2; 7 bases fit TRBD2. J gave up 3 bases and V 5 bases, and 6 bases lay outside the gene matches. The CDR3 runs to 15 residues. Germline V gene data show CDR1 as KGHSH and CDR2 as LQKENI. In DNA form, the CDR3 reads TGTGCCAGCTCAAAAGGCGGGAGTGACACCGGGGAGCTGTTTTTT. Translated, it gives CASSKGGSDTGELFF.

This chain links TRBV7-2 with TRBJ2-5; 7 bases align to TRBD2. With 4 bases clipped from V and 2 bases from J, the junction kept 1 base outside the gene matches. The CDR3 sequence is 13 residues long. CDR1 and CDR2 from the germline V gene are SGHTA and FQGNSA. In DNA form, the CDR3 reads TGTGCCAGCAGCTCTAGCGGTCAAGAGACCCAGTACTTC. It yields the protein CASSSSGQETQYF.

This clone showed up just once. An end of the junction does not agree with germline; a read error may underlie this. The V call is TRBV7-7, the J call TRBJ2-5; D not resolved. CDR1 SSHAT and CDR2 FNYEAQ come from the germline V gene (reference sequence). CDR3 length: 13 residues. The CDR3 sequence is CASSQDGKETQYF. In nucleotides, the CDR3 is TGTGCTAGCAGCCAGGACGGAAAAGAGACCCAGTACTTC.

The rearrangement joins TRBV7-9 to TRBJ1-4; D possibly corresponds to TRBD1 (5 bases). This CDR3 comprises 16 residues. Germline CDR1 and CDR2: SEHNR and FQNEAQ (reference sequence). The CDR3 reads CATASPLGGSNEKLFF. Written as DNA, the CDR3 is TGTGCAACAGCATCCCCGTTGGGGGGGTCTAATGAAAAACTGTTTTTT.

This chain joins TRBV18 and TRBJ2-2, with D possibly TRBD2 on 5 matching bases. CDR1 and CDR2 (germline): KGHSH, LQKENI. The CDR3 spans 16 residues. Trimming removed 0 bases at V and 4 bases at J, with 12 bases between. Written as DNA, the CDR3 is TGTGCCAGCTCACCACCTTCCGGGATCACCACCGGGGAGCTGTTTTTT. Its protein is CASSPPSGITTGELFF.

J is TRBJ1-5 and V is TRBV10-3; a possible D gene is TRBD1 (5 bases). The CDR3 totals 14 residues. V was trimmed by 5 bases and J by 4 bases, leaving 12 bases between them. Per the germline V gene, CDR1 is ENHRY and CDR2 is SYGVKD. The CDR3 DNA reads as TGTGCCATCAGTCCCACGGGGGGTAATCAGCCCCAGCATTTT. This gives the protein CAISPTGGNQPQHF.

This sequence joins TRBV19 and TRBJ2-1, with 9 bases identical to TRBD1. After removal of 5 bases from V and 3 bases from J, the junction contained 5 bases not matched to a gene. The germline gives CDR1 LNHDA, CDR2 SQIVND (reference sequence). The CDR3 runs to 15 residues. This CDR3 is CASSPDRGVYNEQFF. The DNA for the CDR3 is TGTGCCAGTAGTCCCGACAGGGGGGTCTACAATGAGCAGTTCTTC. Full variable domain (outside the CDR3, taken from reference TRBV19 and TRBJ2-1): DGGITQSPKYLFRKEGQNVTLSCEQNLNHDAMYWYRQDPGQGLRLIYYSQIVNDFQKGDIAEGYSVSREKKESFPLTVTSAQKNPTAFYLCASSPDRGVYNEQFFGPGTRLTVL.

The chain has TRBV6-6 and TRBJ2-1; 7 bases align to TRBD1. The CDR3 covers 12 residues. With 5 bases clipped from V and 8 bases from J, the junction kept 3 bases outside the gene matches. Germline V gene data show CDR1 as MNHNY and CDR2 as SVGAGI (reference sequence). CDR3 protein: CASSRQGYEQFF. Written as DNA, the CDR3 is TGTGCCAGCAGTCGACAGGGCTATGAGCAGTTCTTC.

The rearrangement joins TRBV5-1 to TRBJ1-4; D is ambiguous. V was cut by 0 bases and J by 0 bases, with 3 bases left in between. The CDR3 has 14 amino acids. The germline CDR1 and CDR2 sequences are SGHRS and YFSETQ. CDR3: CASSLGATNEKLFF. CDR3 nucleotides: TGCGCCAGCAGCTTGGGCGCAACTAATGAAAAACTGTTTTTT.

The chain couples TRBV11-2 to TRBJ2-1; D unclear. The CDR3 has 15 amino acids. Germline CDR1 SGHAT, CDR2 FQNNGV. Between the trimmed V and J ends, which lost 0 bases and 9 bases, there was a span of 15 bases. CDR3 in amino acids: CASSLDWANGGEQFF. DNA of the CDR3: TGTGCCAGCAGCTTAGATTGGGCAAACGGCGGTGAGCAGTTCTTC.

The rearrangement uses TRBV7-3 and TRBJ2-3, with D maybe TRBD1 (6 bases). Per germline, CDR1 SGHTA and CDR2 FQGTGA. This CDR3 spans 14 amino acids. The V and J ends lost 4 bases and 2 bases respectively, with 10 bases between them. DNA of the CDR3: TGTGCCAGCAGCTCCGGACAGAACACAGATACGCAGTATTTT. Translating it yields CASSSGQNTDTQYF.

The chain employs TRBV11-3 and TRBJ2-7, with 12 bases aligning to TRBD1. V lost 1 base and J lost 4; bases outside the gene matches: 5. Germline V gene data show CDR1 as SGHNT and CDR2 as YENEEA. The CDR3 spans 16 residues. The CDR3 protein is CASSLGGTGGFYEQYF. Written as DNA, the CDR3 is TGTGCCAGCAGCTTAGGTGGGACAGGGGGCTTTTACGAGCAGTACTTC. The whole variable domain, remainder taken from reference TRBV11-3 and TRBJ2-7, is EAGVVQSPRYKIIEKKQPVAFWCNPISGHNTLYWYLQNLGQGPELLIRYENEEAVDDSQLPKDRFSAERLKGVDSTLKIQPAELGDSAVYLCASSLGGTGGFYEQYFGPGTRLTVT.

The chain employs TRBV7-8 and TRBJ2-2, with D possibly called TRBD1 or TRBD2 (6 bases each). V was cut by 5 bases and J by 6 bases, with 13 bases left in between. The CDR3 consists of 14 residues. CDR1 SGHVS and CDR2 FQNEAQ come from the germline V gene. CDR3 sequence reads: CASSDYREAGELFF. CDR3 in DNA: TGTGCCAGCAGCGACTACAGGGAGGCCGGGGAGCTGTTTTTT.

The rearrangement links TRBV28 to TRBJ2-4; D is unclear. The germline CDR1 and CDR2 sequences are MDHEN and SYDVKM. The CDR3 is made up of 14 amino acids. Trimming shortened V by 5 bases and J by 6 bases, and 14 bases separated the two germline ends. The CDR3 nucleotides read TGTGCCAGCAGTCGGCCCAGCTGGGGAAACATTCAGTACTTC. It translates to CASSRPSWGNIQYF.

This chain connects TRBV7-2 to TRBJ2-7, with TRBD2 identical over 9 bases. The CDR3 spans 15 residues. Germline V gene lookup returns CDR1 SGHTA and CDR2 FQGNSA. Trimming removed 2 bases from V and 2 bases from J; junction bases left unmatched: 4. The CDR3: CASSLRLAEAYEQYF. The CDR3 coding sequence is TGTGCCAGCAGCTTACGACTAGCGGAGGCCTACGAGCAGTACTTC. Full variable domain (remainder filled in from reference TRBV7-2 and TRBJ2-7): GAGVSQSPSNKVTEKGKDVELRCDPISGHTALYWYRQSLGQGLEFLIYFQGNSAPDKSGLPSDRFSAERTGGSVSTLTIQRTQQEDSAVYLCASSLRLAEAYEQYFGPGTRLTVT.

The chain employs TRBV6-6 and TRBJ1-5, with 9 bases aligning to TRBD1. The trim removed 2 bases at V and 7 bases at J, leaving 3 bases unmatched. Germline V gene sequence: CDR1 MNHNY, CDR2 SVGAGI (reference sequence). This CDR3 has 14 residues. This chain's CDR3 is CASSYTDRGQPQHF. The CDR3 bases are TGTGCCAGCAGTTACACGGACAGGGGCCAGCCCCAGCATTTT.

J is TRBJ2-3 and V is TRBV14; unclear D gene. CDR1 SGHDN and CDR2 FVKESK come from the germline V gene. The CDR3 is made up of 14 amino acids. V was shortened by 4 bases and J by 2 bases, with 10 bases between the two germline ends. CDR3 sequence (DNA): TGTGCCAGCAGCCTCGCATCACACACAGATACGCAGTATTTT. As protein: CASSLASHTDTQYF.